The 13 T cell receptor beta chains below all came from one sample that was sequenced in a study of T cell repertoires in cytomegalovirus infection. TCRdb called the reads again in MiXCR, with one record for every CDR3 protein. The repertoire includes a few hundred thousand distinct CDR3 sequences, about a sixth of them detected once, and about 10% sits in the top ten. Specimen: PBMCs. Source of these receptors: a human donor in good health (CMV status not recorded). Some clones in this sample may be carry-over from other donors' samples.

The rearrangement links TRBV10-3 to TRBJ2-3, with a tentative D call TRBD2 (6 bases). V was clipped by 5 bases and J by 1 base, with 13 bases between them. This CDR3 spans 15 amino acids. Germline CDR1 is ENHRY and CDR2 is SYGVKD. DNA of the CDR3: TGTGCCATCAGTCCGCAGGGAGGTGGCACAGATACGCAGTATTTT. It encodes CAISPQGGGTDTQYF.

In its sample, this clonotype was seen once. The chain couples TRBV20-1 to TRBJ2-1, with 9 bases matching TRBD2. CDR3 length: 15 amino acids. Germline V lookup: CDR1 DFQATT, CDR2 SNEGSKA (reference sequence). The V and J ends lost 1 base and 2 bases, in that order; junction bases with no gene match: 3. The CDR3 is CSARGGLAPYNEQFF. The CDR3 DNA is TGCAGTGCTAGAGGGGGACTAGCACCCTACAATGAGCAGTTCTTC.

This clonotype was recorded many times. The chain recombines TRBV7-6 with TRBJ2-7; 13 bases fit TRBD2. Germline CDR1 SGHVS, CDR2 FNYEAQ. V lost 5 bases and J lost 4; bases outside the gene matches: 5. The CDR3 runs 15 residues. CDR3 nucleotide sequence: TGTGCCAGCAGCAAGGGACTAGCGGGAACGTACGAGCAGTACTTC. This encodes CASSKGLAGTYEQYF.

This clonotype showed up many times. This chain uses TRBV7-2 with TRBJ2-1; 10 bases are shared with TRBD2. CDR1 is SGHTA and CDR2 is FQGNSA in the germline V gene. V was pared by 5 bases and J by 0 bases, with 1 base of the junction left unmatched. The CDR3 spans 15 residues. The CDR3 DNA is TGTGCCAGCAGCGCTAGCGGGAGCTCCTACAATGAGCAGTTCTTC. Amino acids: CASSASGSSYNEQFF.

This clonotype came up a few times. V is TRBV7-9 and J is TRBJ2-1; D may match TRBD1 or TRBD2 (5 bases each). Germline V gene data show CDR1 as SEHNR and CDR2 as FQNEAQ (reference sequence). Trimming took 2 bases from V and 3 from J, leaving 11 bases between them. The CDR3 runs to 15 residues. The CDR3, as DNA: TGTGCCAGCAGCTTACCCGGGACGGACTACAATGAGCAGTTCTTC. Translation gives CASSLPGTDYNEQFF.

This sequence joins TRBV28 and TRBJ2-5; D possibly uses TRBD1 or TRBD2 (5 bases each). There are 12 residues in the CDR3. V lost 0 bases and J 7 bases, leaving 6 bases between the germline ends. CDR1 and CDR2 from the germline V gene are MDHEN and SYDVKM. In DNA, the CDR3 is TGTGCCAGCAGTTTATGGAGGGGGACCCAGTACTTC. This encodes CASSLWRGTQYF.

The chain combines TRBV11-2 with TRBJ2-3; D perhaps matches TRBD1 (5 bases). Trimming left V 5 bases short and J 1 base short, with 16 bases between. CDR3 length equals 16 residues. In germline, CDR1 is SGHAT, CDR2 FQNNGV. CDR3 sequence reads: CASSLGVEFGTDTQYF. CDR3 DNA sequence: TGTGCCAGCAGCCTAGGGGTAGAGTTCGGCACAGATACGCAGTATTTT.

The rearrangement joins TRBV7-6 to TRBJ2-5; no clear D. CDR1 is SGHVS, CDR2 FNYEAQ, per germline. The CDR3 is 12 amino acids. The V and J ends lost 1 base and 5 bases respectively, with 5 bases between them. CDR3 in DNA: TGTGCCAGCAGCTTAGAATGGGAGACCCAGTACTTC. This translates into CASSLEWETQYF.

V gene TRBV19 combines with J gene TRBJ2-3; 7 positions match TRBD1. Germline V gene sequence: CDR1 LNHDA, CDR2 SQIVND (reference sequence). After removal of 7 bases from V and 6 bases from J, the junction contained 10 bases not matched to a gene. CDR3 length: 14 amino acids. CDR3 in amino acids: CASTAGGLLDTQYF. CDR3 sequence (DNA): TGTGCCAGTACCGCAGGGGGATTACTGGATACGCAGTATTTT.

This clonotype has just a few counts. V and J are TRBV12-5 and TRBJ2-5; D not resolved. V was clipped by 7 bases and J by 3 bases, with 12 bases between them. The CDR3 runs to 13 residues. Per the germline V gene, CDR1 is LGHNT and CDR2 is FRNRAP. The CDR3 reads CASAAGGEETQYF. In DNA, the CDR3 is TGTGCTAGTGCCGCCGGTGGAGAAGAGACCCAGTACTTC.

This clonotype was picked up a small number of times. This chain joins TRBV20-1 and TRBJ2-6; no clear D gene. The V end was cut by 4 bases, the J end by 2 bases, with 12 bases between. The CDR3 sequence is 15 residues long. Germline CDR1 is DFQATT and CDR2 is SNEGSKA (reference sequence). CDR3 nucleotides: TGCAGTGCTACGGCCGGATATACTGGGGCCAACGTCCTGACTTTC. Translated, it gives CSATAGYTGANVLTF.

In this sample, this clonotype turned up a few times. The rearrangement joins TRBV19 to TRBJ2-2; perhaps TRBD2 as D (5 bases). This CDR3 is 15 amino acids long. Between the trimmed V and J ends, which lost 3 bases and 2 bases, there was a span of 10 bases. In germline, CDR1 is LNHDA, CDR2 SQIVND (reference sequence). This chain's CDR3 is CASSISAVNTGELFF. The CDR3 DNA reads as TGTGCCAGTAGTATTAGCGCAGTCAACACCGGGGAGCTGTTTTTT.

At least ten counts were recorded for this clonotype. V usage is TRBV7-9 and J usage is TRBJ1-1; 7 nucleotides line up with TRBD1. Trimming took 1 base from V and 1 from J; bases not matched to a gene: 3. The CDR3 loop spans 15 amino acids. From germline, CDR1 is SEHNR and CDR2 FQNEAQ (reference sequence). The CDR3 bases are TGTGCCAGCAGCTTAGTGGCAGGGGGGAACACTGAAGCTTTCTTT. It translates to CASSLVAGGNTEAFF. Combining the CDR3 with reference TRBV7-9 and TRBJ1-1 gives the whole variable domain DTGVSQNPRHKITKRGQNVTFRCDPISEHNRLYWYRQTLGQGPEFLTYFQNEAQLEKSRLLSDRFSAERPKGSFSTLEIQRTEQGDSAMYLCASSLVAGGNTEAFFGQGTRLTVV.